The 19 T cell receptor beta chains given below trace back to one sample, sequenced in a study of CD8+ T cells in alopecia areata. After isolation, RNA underwent reverse transcription to generate cDNA as the sequencing template. Sequencing was performed with immunoSEQ multiplex PCR; in TCRdb, only in-frame clones are kept and a portion is missing. The sample carries some 200,000 clones, about 60% recorded once. This specimen consisted of CD4+ T cells sorted from blood, obtained at week 0. These receptors all come from a human donor with alopecia areata.

J is TRBJ2-7 and V is TRBV7-9; possibly TRBD2 for D (7 bases). Germline CDR1 reads SEHNR; CDR2 reads FQNEAQ (reference sequence). There are 17 residues in the CDR3. Between the trimmed V and J ends, which lost 2 bases and 7 bases, there was a span of 24 bases. The CDR3 spells CASSLRGAMYSVTEQYF. CDR3 bases: TGTGCCAGCAGCTTACGGGGGGCAATGTACAGCGTTACGGAGCAGTACTTC.

The genes are TRBV30 and TRBJ1-2; D unclear. The length of the CDR3 is 11 residues. Trimming removed 4 bases at V and 3 bases at J, with 6 bases between. The germline V gene encodes CDR1 GTSNPN and CDR2 SVGIG (reference sequence). DNA for the CDR3: TGTGCCTGGACCATTGACTATGGCTACACCTTC. Translated, it gives CAWTIDYGYTF.

The rearrangement links TRBV29-1 to TRBJ1-2; D is unclear. The germline gives CDR1 SQVTM, CDR2 ANQGSEA. The CDR3 has 13 residues. V shed 6 bases and J shed 4 bases, with 15 bases lying between them. This chain's CDR3 is CSVAPRLAYGYTF. DNA of the CDR3: TGCAGCGTCGCCCCGCGGCTAGCCTATGGCTACACCTTC.

This clone appeared a few times. The CDR3 sequence: CASSYRANYGYTF. The CDR3 DNA follows: TGTGCCAGCAGCTACAGGGCTAACTATGGCTACACCTTC. The chain joins TRBV6-5 to TRBJ1-2, with D maybe TRBD1 (6 bases). The CDR3 is 13 residues long. Deletions cut 6 bases from V and 0 bases from J, with 8 bases between. Germline V lookup: CDR1 MNHEY, CDR2 SVGAGI.

This clone was found a few times. V gene TRBV29-1 combines with J gene TRBJ2-5; D may match TRBD1 or TRBD2 (5 bases each). V was cut by 6 bases and J by 2 bases, with 16 bases left in between. The CDR3 has 14 residues. Germline-derived CDR1 and CDR2 are SQVTM and ANQGSEA. Written as DNA, the CDR3 is TGCAGCGTCCCCGCCGGGACCACACAAGAGACCCAGTACTTC. Its translation is CSVPAGTTQETQYF.

The chain recombines TRBV10-3 with TRBJ1-2; 9 positions agree with TRBD1. Germline CDR1 is ENHRY and CDR2 is SYGVKD. The V segment lost 5 bases and the J segment 8 bases; nucleotides outside the gene matches: 9. This CDR3 region has 14 residues. CDR3 amino acids: CAISPGTGTGGYTF. The CDR3 DNA reads as TGTGCCATCAGTCCCGGGACAGGGACGGGAGGCTACACCTTC.

The chain has TRBV4-2 and TRBJ2-2; 11 bases align to TRBD2. J gave up 6 bases and V 0 bases, and 9 bases lay outside the gene matches. Germline lookup yields CDR1 LGHNA and CDR2 YNFKEQ. The CDR3 spans 18 residues. The DNA of the CDR3 is TGTGCCAGCAGCCAAGACGTAGCGGGGGGGCCGAGAGCCGGGGAGCTGTTTTTT. Translating it yields CASSQDVAGGPRAGELFF.

This clone turned up a few times. The chain carries TRBV29-1 and TRBJ2-3; TRBD2 agrees at 14 bases. This CDR3 spans 16 amino acids. V lost 6 bases and J lost 3; bases outside the gene matches: 8. Germline V gene data show CDR1 as SQVTM and CDR2 as ANQGSEA. CDR3 sequence reads: CSVGLAGVGSTDTQYF. The DNA for the CDR3 is TGCAGCGTGGGACTAGCGGGGGTGGGGAGTACAGATACGCAGTATTTT.

This clone was seen just once. This chain joins TRBV27 and TRBJ2-7; the D gene is possibly TRBD1 (5 bases). Trimming shortened V by 1 base and J by 7 bases, and 14 bases separated the two germline ends. There are 14 residues in the CDR3. Germline V gives CDR1 MNHEY, CDR2 SMNVEV (reference sequence). The CDR3 DNA reads TGTGCCAGCAGTTTATTCCCCGATCAGGGTGAGCAGTACTTC. Its protein product is CASSLFPDQGEQYF.

This CDR3 reads CASSLEGGTDTQYF. CDR3 sequence (DNA): TGCGCCAGCAGCTTGGAGGGGGGAACAGATACGCAGTATTTT. V gene TRBV5-1 combines with J gene TRBJ2-3; D is tentatively TRBD1 or TRBD2 (6 bases each). CDR1 is SGHRS, CDR2 YFSETQ, per germline. V lost 0 bases and J 3 bases, leaving 8 bases between the germline ends. There are 14 residues in the CDR3.

This clone occurred a few times. The chain has TRBV7-9 and TRBJ2-7; the match to TRBD1 covers 7 bases. Germline values: CDR1 SEHNR, CDR2 FQNEAQ (reference sequence). V trimming: 5 bases; J trimming: 3 bases; junction bases outside the gene matches: 7. The CDR3 has 14 amino acids. CDR3 nucleotide sequence: TGTGCCAGCAGCAAAACAGGGGAAGGCTACGAGCAGTACTTC. This codes for CASSKTGEGYEQYF.

This rearrangement joins TRBV19 to TRBJ2-7; D uncertain. V lost 1 base, J lost 2 bases, and 6 bases lay in between. Germline V gives CDR1 LNHDA, CDR2 SQIVND (reference sequence). The CDR3 has 13 residues. The CDR3 loop reads CASSIAITYEQYF. The CDR3, as DNA: TGTGCCAGTAGTATAGCCATCACCTACGAGCAGTACTTC.

This clone has just a few counts. The chain links TRBV2 to TRBJ2-4; 9 nucleotides agree with TRBD1. Losses at the gene ends were 5 bases for V and 1 base for J; bases not matched to a gene: 3. CDR1 is SNHLY and CDR2 is FYNNEI in the germline V gene. This CDR3 comprises 15 residues. CDR3 loop: CASSSGTGAKNIQYF. CDR3 nucleotides: TGTGCCAGCAGTTCCGGGACAGGGGCCAAAAACATTCAGTACTTC. Looking up the rest from reference TRBV2 and TRBJ2-4 gives the full variable domain: EPEVTQTPSHQVTQMGQEVILRCVPISNHLYFYWYRQILGQKVEFLVSFYNNEISEKSEIFDDQFSVERPDGSNFTLKIRSTKLEDSAMYFCASSSGTGAKNIQYFGAGTRLSVL.

J is TRBJ1-2 and V is TRBV25-1; no reliable D call. Trimming took off 6 bases at V and 7 bases at J, with 15 bases between the two ends. The CDR3 is 13 amino acids. Germline lookup yields CDR1 MGHDK and CDR2 SYGVNS. CDR3 DNA sequence: TGTGCCAGCAGGGGCCCCGCAGTTGGTGGCTACACCTTC. Translation gives CASRGPAVGGYTF.

The chain joins TRBV6-4 to TRBJ1-5; 10 positions match TRBD1. Germline V lookup: CDR1 MRHNA, CDR2 SNTAGT. V lost 4 bases, J lost 7 bases, and 7 bases stayed unmatched. The CDR3 runs to 15 residues. The CDR3 DNA reads as TGTGCCAGCAGTGTGACAGGGGGCGCGGTGCAGCCCCAGCATTTT. Amino acids: CASSVTGGAVQPQHF.

Only a few counts were recorded for this clone. The V gene is TRBV10-3, the J gene TRBJ2-3; D call uncertain. The CDR3 is 11 residues long. The V end lost 3 bases, the J end lost 5 bases, and 3 bases lay between the germline ends. CDR1 ENHRY and CDR2 SYGVKD come from the germline V gene. CDR3 sequence: CAISDEDTQYF. Here the CDR3 DNA reads TGTGCCATCAGTGATGAAGATACGCAGTATTTT.

A single count supports this clone. The rearrangement uses TRBV30 and TRBJ1-6, with 8 bases aligning to TRBD1. The germline V gene has CDR1 GTSNPN and CDR2 SVGIG (reference sequence). The CDR3 is 13 residues long. V was pared by 4 bases and J by 7 bases, with 3 bases of the junction left unmatched. CDR3 sequence (DNA): TGTGCCTGGAATGGACAGGGAAATTCACCCCTCCACTTT. This gives the protein CAWNGQGNSPLHF.

The chain carries TRBV27 and TRBJ2-7; 9 nucleotides line up with TRBD1. The J segment lost 1 base and the V segment lost 5 bases, leaving 18 bases of the junction unmatched. CDR1 is MNHEY, CDR2 SMNVEV, per germline (reference sequence). The length of the CDR3 is 19 residues. The CDR3 is CASSLRLDTGQGRSYEQYF. CDR3 coding DNA: TGTGCCAGCAGTCTCAGGTTGGACACGGGACAGGGAAGGTCCTACGAGCAGTACTTC.

This chain's CDR3 is CASGIRPDGEQFF. The CDR3 nucleotides are TGTGCCAGCGGGATTCGGCCGGATGGTGAGCAGTTCTTC. This chain links TRBV14 with TRBJ2-1; no clear D gene. The CDR3 runs to 13 residues. Germline V gene sequence: CDR1 SGHDN, CDR2 FVKESK. Trimming stripped 8 bases from V and 9 bases from J, with 17 bases between.